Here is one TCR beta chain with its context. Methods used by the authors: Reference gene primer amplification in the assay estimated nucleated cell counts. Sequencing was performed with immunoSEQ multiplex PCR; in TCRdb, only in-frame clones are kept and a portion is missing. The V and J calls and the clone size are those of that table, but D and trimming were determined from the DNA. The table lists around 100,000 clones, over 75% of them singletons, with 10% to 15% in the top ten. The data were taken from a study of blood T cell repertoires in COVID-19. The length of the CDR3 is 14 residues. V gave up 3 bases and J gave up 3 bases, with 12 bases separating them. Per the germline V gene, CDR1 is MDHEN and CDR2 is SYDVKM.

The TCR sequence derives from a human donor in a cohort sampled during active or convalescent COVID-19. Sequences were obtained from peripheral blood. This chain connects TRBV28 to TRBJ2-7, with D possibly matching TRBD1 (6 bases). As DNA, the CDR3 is TGTGCCAGCAGTTTGTACGGGACATACTACGAGCAGTACTTC. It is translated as CASSLYGTYYEQYF.